A single sample is the source of the 13 T cell receptor beta chains below, sequenced in a study of CXCR3-negative and CXCR3-positive naive CD8 T cells. UMI-labeled 5' RACE TRB cDNA libraries were prepared from the cells. Reprocessing the 5' RACE reads, TCRdb reports a single entry for every CDR3 protein and omits DNA. Recorded here are about 130,000 distinct CDR3 sequences; the top ten clones represent roughly 0.6%. The study's findings and limits: The TRB CDR3s that CXCR3-positive naive cells carried were more hydrophobic than those of CXCR3-negative naive cells.

Antigen specificity for these receptors is unknown. Sequencing was done on a sample of naive CXCR3+ CD8+ T cells from blood. The subset was: CD45RO-CCR7+CD27+CD95- naive CD8+ T cells expressing CXCR3 (TNR3+). The receptors derive from a human donor in good health. Some clones in this sample may be carry-over from other donors' samples.

The gene calls are TRBV29-1 and TRBJ2-1; the TCRdb call, TRBD1, lacks DNA for checking. This CDR3 contains 15 residues. CDR1 SQVTM and CDR2 ANQGSEA come from the germline V gene. This CDR3 is CSVEAWDREDNEQFF.

This chain uses TRBV12-3 or TRBV12-4 with TRBJ1-1. This CDR3 has 16 residues. CDR3 protein: CASSLLASSRYTEAFF.

The CDR3 loop is CASSSTSDSYEQYF. The rearrangement links TRBV7-6 to TRBJ2-7; TCRdb calls TRBD1, which cannot be checked without DNA. This CDR3 has 14 amino acids. Germline V gene sequence: CDR1 SGHVS, CDR2 FNYEAQ.

J is TRBJ2-7 and V is TRBV29-1. Germline V gene data show CDR1 as SQVTM and CDR2 as ANQGSEA. CDR3 length: 12 residues. The CDR3 here is CSVADSPYEQYF.

The chain links TRBV13 to TRBJ1-2. The CDR3 length is 16 residues. The germline CDR1 and CDR2 sequences are PRHDT and FYEKMQ (reference sequence). The CDR3 sequence is CASSLSLGRANYGYTF.

This chain joins TRBV13 and TRBJ2-1; TCRdb gives TRBD2 as the D gene, but with no DNA this cannot be confirmed. This CDR3 region has 14 residues. Germline assignment: CDR1 PRHDT and CDR2 FYEKMQ (reference sequence). The CDR3 protein is CASSLSGGYNEQFF.

The chain links TRBV7-2 to TRBJ2-3. CDR3 size: 13 residues. The V gene's germline CDR1 is SGHTA and CDR2 FQGNSA. Here the CDR3 reads CASSLVSTDTQYF.

This rearrangement joins TRBV6-2 or TRBV6-3 to TRBJ2-1. The germline CDR1 and CDR2 sequences are MNHEY and SVGEGT. The CDR3 is 13 amino acids. The CDR3 here is CASSYDRNNEQFF.

This chain connects TRBV7-3 to TRBJ1-5; as DNA is missing, the TRBD1 call by TCRdb cannot be tested. Germline V gene sequence: CDR1 SGHTA, CDR2 FQGTGA. The CDR3 covers 14 residues. The CDR3 here is CASSCFRVDQPQHF.

The V call is TRBV13, the J call TRBJ2-7; TCRdb indicates TRBD1, and absent DNA this call remains unverified. CDR3 length: 13 amino acids. Germline CDR1 reads PRHDT; CDR2 reads FYEKMQ (reference sequence). The CDR3 here is CASSPGPAGEQYF.

The chain carries TRBV25-1 and TRBJ1-3. Germline V lookup: CDR1 MGHDK, CDR2 SYGVNS. This CDR3 has 14 residues. CDR3: CASSESGSGNTIYF.

The chain links TRBV27 to TRBJ2-1. Germline assignment: CDR1 MNHEY and CDR2 SMNVEV (reference sequence). The CDR3 sequence is 13 residues long. CDR3: CASRSIGLDEQFF.

This chain connects TRBV28 to TRBJ2-5; there is no DNA to check the TCRdb D call of TRBD1. Germline V lookup: CDR1 MDHEN, CDR2 SYDVKM. The CDR3 contains 15 residues. CDR3 amino acids: CASVRDGSFQETQYF.